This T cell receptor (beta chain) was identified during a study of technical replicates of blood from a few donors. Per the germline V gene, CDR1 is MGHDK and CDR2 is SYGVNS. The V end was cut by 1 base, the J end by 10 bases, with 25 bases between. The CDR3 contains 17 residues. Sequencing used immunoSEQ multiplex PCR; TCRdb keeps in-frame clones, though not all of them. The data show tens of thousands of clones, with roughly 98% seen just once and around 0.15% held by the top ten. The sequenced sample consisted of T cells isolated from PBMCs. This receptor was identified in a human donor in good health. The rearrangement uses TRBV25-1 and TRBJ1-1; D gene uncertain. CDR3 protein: CASSELYLGGREGRAFF. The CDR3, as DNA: TGTGCCAGCAGTGAATTATACTTAGGAGGCCGGGAGGGAAGAGCTTTCTTT.